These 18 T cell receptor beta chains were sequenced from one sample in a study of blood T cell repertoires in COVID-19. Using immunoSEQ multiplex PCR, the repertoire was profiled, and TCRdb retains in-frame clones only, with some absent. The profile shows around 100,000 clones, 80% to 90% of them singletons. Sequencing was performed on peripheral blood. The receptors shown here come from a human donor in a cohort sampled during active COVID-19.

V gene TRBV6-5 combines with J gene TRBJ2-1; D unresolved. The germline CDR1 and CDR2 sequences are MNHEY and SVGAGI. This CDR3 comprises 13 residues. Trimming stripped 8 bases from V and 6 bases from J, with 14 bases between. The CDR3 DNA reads TGTGCCAGCCGGCCTAGACGCCTCAATGAGCAGTTCTTC. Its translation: CASRPRRLNEQFF.

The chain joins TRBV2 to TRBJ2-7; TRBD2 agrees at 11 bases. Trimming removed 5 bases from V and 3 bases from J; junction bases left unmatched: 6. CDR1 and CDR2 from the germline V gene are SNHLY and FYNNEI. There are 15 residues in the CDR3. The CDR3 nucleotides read TGTGCCAGCAGTCGCCTAGCGGGAGGCCTCTACGAGCAGTACTTC. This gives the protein CASSRLAGGLYEQYF.

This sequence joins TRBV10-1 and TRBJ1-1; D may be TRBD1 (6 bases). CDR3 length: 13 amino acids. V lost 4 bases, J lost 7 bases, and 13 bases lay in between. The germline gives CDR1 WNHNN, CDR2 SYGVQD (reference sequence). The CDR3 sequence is CASSANRVGEAFF. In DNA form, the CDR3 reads TGCGCCAGCAGTGCTAACAGGGTAGGTGAAGCTTTCTTT.

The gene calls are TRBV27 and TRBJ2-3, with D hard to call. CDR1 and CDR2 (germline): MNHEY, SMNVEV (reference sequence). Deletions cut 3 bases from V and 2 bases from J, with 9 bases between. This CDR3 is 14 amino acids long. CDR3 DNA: TGTGCCAGCAGTTTTAATCGCTACACAGATACGCAGTATTTT. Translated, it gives CASSFNRYTDTQYF.

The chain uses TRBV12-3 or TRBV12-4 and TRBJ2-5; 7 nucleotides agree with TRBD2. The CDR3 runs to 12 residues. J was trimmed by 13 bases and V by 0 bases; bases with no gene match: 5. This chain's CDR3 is CASSLAGGDPYF. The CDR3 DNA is TGTGCCAGCAGTTTAGCGGGAGGGGACCCGTACTTC.

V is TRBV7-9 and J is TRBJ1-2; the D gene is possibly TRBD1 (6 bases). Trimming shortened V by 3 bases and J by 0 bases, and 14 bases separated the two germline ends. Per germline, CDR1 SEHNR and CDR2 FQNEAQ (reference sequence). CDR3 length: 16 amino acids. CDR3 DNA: TGTGCCAGCAGCTTTGGACAGCCAGCATCTAACTATGGCTACACCTTC. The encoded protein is CASSFGQPASNYGYTF.

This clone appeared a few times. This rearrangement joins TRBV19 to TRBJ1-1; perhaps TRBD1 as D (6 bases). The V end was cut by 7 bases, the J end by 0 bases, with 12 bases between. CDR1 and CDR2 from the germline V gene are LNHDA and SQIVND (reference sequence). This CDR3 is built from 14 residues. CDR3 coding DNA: TGTGCCAGTAAATACAGGGAACTGAACACTGAAGCTTTCTTT. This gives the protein CASKYRELNTEAFF.

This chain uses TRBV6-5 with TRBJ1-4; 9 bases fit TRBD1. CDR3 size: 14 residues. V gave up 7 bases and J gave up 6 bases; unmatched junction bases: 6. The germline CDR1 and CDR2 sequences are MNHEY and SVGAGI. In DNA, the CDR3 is TGTGCCAGCATCCTACAGGGGGCCTATGAAAAACTGTTTTTT. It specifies CASILQGAYEKLFF.

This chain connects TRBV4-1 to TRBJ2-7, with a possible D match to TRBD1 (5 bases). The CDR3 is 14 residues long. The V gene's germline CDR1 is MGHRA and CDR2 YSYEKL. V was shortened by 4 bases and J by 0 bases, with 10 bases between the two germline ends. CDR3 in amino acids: CASSRQPDSYEQYF. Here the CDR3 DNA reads TGCGCCAGCAGCCGACAGCCCGACTCCTACGAGCAGTACTTC.

DNA of the CDR3: TGTGCCAGCAGTTTCGGACTAGCGGGGGTTGAGACCCAGTACTTC. It codes for CASSFGLAGVETQYF. V gene TRBV6-5 combines with J gene TRBJ2-5; 13 nucleotides align to TRBD2. Trimming cost V 4 bases and J 5 bases; bases outside gene matches: 4. The CDR3 is 15 amino acids. CDR1 and CDR2 from the germline V gene are MNHEY and SVGAGI.

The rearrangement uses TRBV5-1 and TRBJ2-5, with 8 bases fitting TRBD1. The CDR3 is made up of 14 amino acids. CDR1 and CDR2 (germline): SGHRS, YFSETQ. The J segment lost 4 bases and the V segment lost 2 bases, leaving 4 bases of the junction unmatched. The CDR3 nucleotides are TGCGCCAGCAGCTTTGCGGACAGGGCAGAGACCCAGTACTTC. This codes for CASSFADRAETQYF.

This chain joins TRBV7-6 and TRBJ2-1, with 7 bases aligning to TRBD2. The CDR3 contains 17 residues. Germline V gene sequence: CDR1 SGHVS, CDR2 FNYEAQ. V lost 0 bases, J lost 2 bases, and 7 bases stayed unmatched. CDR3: CASSLAPGGSAYNEQFF. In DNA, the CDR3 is TGTGCCAGCAGCTTAGCGCCGGGAGGATCGGCCTACAATGAGCAGTTCTTC.

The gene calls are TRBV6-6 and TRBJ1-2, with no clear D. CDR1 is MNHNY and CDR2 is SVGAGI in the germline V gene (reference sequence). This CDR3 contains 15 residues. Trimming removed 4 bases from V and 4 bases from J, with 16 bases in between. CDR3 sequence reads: CASSFNSLGSYGYTF. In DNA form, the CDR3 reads TGTGCCAGCAGTTTCAACAGCCTTGGAAGCTATGGCTACACCTTC.

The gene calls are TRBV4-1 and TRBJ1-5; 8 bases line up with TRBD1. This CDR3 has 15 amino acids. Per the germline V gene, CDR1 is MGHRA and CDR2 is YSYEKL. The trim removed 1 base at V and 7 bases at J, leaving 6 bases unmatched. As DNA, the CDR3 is TGCGCCAGCAGCCAAGCGGCGACAGGGGACCAGCCCCAGCATTTT. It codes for CASSQAATGDQPQHF.

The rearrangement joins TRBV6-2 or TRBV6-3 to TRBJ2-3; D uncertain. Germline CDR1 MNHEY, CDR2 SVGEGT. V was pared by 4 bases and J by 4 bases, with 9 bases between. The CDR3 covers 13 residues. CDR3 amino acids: CASSLYSADTQYF. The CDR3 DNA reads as TGTGCCAGCAGTTTATACAGTGCAGATACGCAGTATTTT.

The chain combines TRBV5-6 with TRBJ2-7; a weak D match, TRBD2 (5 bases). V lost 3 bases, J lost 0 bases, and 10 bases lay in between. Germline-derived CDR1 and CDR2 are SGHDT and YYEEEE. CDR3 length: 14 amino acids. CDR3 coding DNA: TGTGCCAGCAGCTGGGGAGCGAGCTCCTACGAGCAGTACTTC. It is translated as CASSWGASSYEQYF.

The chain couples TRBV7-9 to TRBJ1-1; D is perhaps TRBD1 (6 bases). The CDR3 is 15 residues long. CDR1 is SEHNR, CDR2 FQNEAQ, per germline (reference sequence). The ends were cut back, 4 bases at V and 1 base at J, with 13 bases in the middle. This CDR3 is CASSSKSTGNTEAFF. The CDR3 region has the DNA TGTGCCAGCAGCTCAAAATCGACAGGGAACACTGAAGCTTTCTTT.

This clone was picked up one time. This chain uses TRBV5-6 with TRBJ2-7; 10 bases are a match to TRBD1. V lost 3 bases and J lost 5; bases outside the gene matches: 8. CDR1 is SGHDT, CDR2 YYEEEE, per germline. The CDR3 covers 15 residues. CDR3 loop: CASSSVRGQGNEQYF. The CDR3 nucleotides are TGTGCCAGCAGCTCAGTTAGGGGACAGGGGAACGAGCAGTACTTC.